This T cell receptor beta chain is drawn from a study of brain T cells in children with intractable seizures. V dropped 0 bases and J dropped 8 bases, with 7 bases sitting between them. The CDR3 length is 13 residues. The germline gives CDR1 MGHRA, CDR2 YSYEKL. Profiled with immunoSEQ multiplex PCR; TCRdb holds only in-frame clones, not every one. The repertoire holds 340,000 or so clones, with more than 85% as singletons. A note on this clone: The antigen is unknown.

The time point: blood from clinic visit 5 months post-surgery; TSC patient then seizure free. Only cases whose brain tissue showed the highest T cell transcript signatures were sequenced. At least one anti-epileptic drug was given before surgery. Study-level results: Viral specificity was inferred only from CDR3 similarity; HCMV serostatus was unknown. Pre-surgery blood may have been undersampled, hiding some clones.

The sample was peripheral blood, taken more than 4 months after surgery. The chain has TRBV4-1 and TRBJ1-4; D might be TRBD1 (5 bases). The TCR comes from a boy in the first two years of life with tuberous sclerosis and intractable seizures. CDR3 sequence reads: CASSQDRVEKLFF. CDR3 bases: TGCGCCAGCAGCCAAGACAGGGTCGAAAAACTGTTTTTT.